This T cell receptor beta chain was observed in a study of control samples from healthy donors and cancer patients. The length of the CDR3 is 12 residues. V was pared by 7 bases and J by 6 bases, with 4 bases of the junction left unmatched. The germline gives CDR1 MNHEY, CDR2 SVGAGI. Data came from immunoSEQ multiplex PCR; TCRdb stores just in-frame clones and leaves some out. Here the sample spans some 35,000 clones, 80% to 95% being singletons. This receptor was identified in a man aged 40-50 years with colorectal cancer. This chain joins TRBV6-5 and TRBJ2-7, with TRBD1 matching 9 bases. Sequencing was carried out using PBMCs. The CDR3 here is CASKGQGGEQYF. As DNA, the CDR3 is TGTGCCAGCAAGGGACAGGGAGGCGAGCAGTACTTC.